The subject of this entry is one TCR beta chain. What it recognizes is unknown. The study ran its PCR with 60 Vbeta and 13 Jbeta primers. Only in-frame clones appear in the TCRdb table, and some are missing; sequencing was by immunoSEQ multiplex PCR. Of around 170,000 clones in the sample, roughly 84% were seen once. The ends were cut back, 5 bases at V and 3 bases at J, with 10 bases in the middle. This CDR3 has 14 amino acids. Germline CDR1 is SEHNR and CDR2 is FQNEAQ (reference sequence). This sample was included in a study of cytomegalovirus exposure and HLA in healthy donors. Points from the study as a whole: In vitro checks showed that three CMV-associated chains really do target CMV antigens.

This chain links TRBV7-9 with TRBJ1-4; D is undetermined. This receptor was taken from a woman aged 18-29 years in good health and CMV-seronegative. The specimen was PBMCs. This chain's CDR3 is CASSKEVANEKLFF. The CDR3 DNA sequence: TGTGCCAGCAGCAAAGAGGTAGCTAATGAAAAACTGTTTTTT. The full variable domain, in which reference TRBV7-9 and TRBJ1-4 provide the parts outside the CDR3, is DTGVSQNPRHKITKRGQNVTFRCDPISEHNRLYWYRQTLGQGPEFLTYFQNEAQLEKSRLLSDRFSAERPKGSFSTLEIQRTEQGDSAMYLCASSKEVANEKLFFGSGTQLSVL.